A selection of T cell receptor beta chains follows, all from one sample in a study of blood T cell repertoires in COVID-19. Clones were read by immunoSEQ multiplex PCR, and TCRdb kept only the in-frame ones, dropping some. The data hold some 140,000 clones, with about 90% observed a single time. The sample was peripheral blood. Source of these receptors: a man in his forties or fifties with acute or convalescent COVID-19. Both conserved end residues are part of each CDR3. The order of the fields is J gene, D gene, clone size, V gene, CDR3 protein, CDR3 DNA. D genes are given only for firm matches. Some rows have no size entry. The others give once, few or many, or a class for an expanded clone.

TRBJ2-7,NA,NA,TRBV10-3,CAISVAGPEGEQYF,TGTGCCATCAGTGTGGCGGGTCCCGAAGGGGAGCAGTACTTC
TRBJ1-1,TRBD1,NA,TRBV19,CASSTTGTGGTEAFF,TGTGCCAGTAGTACCACCGGGACAGGGGGCACTGAAGCTTTCTTT
TRBJ2-3,TRBD2,few,TRBV4-3,CASSQDLASGGNTQYF,TGCGCCAGCAGCCAAGATTTAGCTAGCGGGGGAAATACGCAGTATTTT
TRBJ1-5,TRBD1,once,TRBV19,CASSTKQGGTSNQPQHF,TGTGCCAGTAGTACCAAACAGGGGGGTACGAGCAATCAGCCCCAGCATTTT
TRBJ2-5,TRBD1,NA,TRBV6-2/TRBV6-3,CASSYSPRQGGRYQETQYF,TGTGCCAGCAGTTACTCTCCCCGACAGGGTGGAAGGTACCAAGAGACCCAGTACTTC
TRBJ1-6,NA,NA,TRBV6-6,CASGLQGGNSPLHF,TGTGCCAGCGGGTTACAGGGCGGTAATTCACCCCTCCACTTT
TRBJ2-5,NA,NA,TRBV3-1/TRBV3-2,CASSQGTEGTQYF,TGTGCCAGCAGCCAAGGCACGGAGGGGACCCAGTACTTC
TRBJ2-7,NA,NA,TRBV3-1/TRBV3-2,CASSAQRVSYEQYF,TGTGCCAGCTCGGCCCAGCGGGTATCCTACGAGCAGTACTTC
TRBJ2-5,TRBD1,NA,TRBV30,CAWSVGTGQETQYF,TGTGCCTGGAGTGTAGGGACAGGCCAAGAGACCCAGTACTTC
TRBJ2-1,NA,NA,TRBV6-5,CASSFWKGGALYEQFF,TGTGCCAGCAGTTTCTGGAAGGGGGGGGCCCTATATGAGCAGTTCTTC
TRBJ2-5,NA,few,TRBV3-1/TRBV3-2,CASSQGGLPQYF,TGTGCCAGCAGCCAGGGAGGACTACCTCAGTACTTC
TRBJ2-1,TRBD2,NA,TRBV28,CASSLHPAGSNNEQFF,TGTGCCAGCAGTTTGCACCCAGCGGGATCAAACAATGAGCAGTTCTTC
TRBJ2-7,NA,NA,TRBV28,CASRPTGRNDYEQYF,TGTGCCAGCAGGCCCACAGGGAGAAATGACTACGAGCAGTACTTC
TRBJ1-4,NA,NA,TRBV28,CASRNRGGEKLFF,TGTGCCAGCAGAAACCGGGGTGGAGAAAAACTGTTTTTT
TRBJ2-1,TRBD1,NA,TRBV5-5,CASSLDRGRQFF,TGTGCCAGCAGCTTGGACAGGGGGCGGCAGTTCTTC
TRBJ1-6,NA,NA,TRBV30,CAWTAGTQNSPLHF,TGTGCCTGGACCGCCGGGACACAGAATTCACCCCTCCACTTT
TRBJ1-1,NA,NA,TRBV19,CASVRVTEAFF,TGTGCCAGTGTACGGGTCACTGAAGCTTTCTTT
TRBJ1-2,NA,NA,TRBV27,CASSDSGKGYTF,TGTGCCAGCAGCGACAGTGGAAAAGGCTACACCTTC
TRBJ2-7,TRBD2,once,TRBV11-2,CASSQGTSYFYEQYF,TGTGCCAGCAGCCAAGGGACTAGCTATTTTTACGAGCAGTACTTC
TRBJ1-4,NA,NA,TRBV24-1,CATSDLRGGVEKLFF,TGTGCCACCAGTGATTTGCGGGGGGGAGTTGAAAAACTGTTTTTT
TRBJ2-1,NA,once,TRBV5-1,CASSLLFRGEQFF,TGCGCCAGCAGCTTACTTTTCAGGGGTGAGCAGTTCTTC
TRBJ1-5,NA,NA,TRBV28,CASSLEAEQPQHF,TGTGCCAGCAGTTTGGAGGCAGAGCAGCCCCAGCATTTT
TRBJ1-3,NA,NA,TRBV7-8,CASSLSGDREF,TGTGCCAGCAGCTTATCGGGTGACAGAGAATTT
TRBJ2-1,NA,NA,TRBV5-5,CASSSWGDSYNEQFF,TGTGCCAGCAGCTCCTGGGGGGACTCCTACAATGAGCAGTTCTTC
TRBJ1-6,TRBD1,few,TRBV27,CASSGPGQGGWSDSPLHF,TGTGCCAGCAGTGGCCCGGGACAGGGGGGATGGTCTGATTCACCCCTCCACTTT
TRBJ2-3,NA,NA,TRBV12-3/TRBV12-4,CASSLAGDTQYF,TGTGCCAGCAGTCTGGCTGGAGATACGCAGTATTTT
TRBJ2-5,NA,once,TRBV27,CASSRGTFQETQYF,TGTGCCAGCAGCCGCGGGACTTTCCAAGAGACCCAGTACTTC
TRBJ2-7,TRBD1,NA,TRBV28,CASRQQGSGSWEQYF,TGTGCCAGCAGGCAACAGGGGTCTGGCTCTTGGGAGCAGTACTTC
TRBJ1-4,TRBD1,NA,TRBV2,CASRLGTGDEKLFF,TGTGCCAGCAGGCTCGGGACAGGGGATGAAAAACTGTTTTTT
TRBJ2-3,TRBD2,NA,TRBV5-4,CASSLGGGKTDTQYF,TGTGCCAGCAGCTTGGGCGGGGGTAAGACAGATACGCAGTATTTT
TRBJ2-7,NA,NA,TRBV6-5,CASGVGRGAYEQYF,TGTGCCAGCGGCGTCGGCAGGGGGGCCTACGAGCAGTACTTC
TRBJ2-6,NA,NA,TRBV7-3,CASSFWGPLSGANVLTF,TGTGCCAGCAGCTTTTGGGGGCCCCTATCTGGGGCCAACGTCCTGACTTTC
TRBJ2-6,NA,NA,TRBV19,CASSIDRVGKISGANVLTF,TGTGCCAGTAGTATAGATCGGGTAGGAAAAATCTCTGGGGCCAACGTCCTGACTTTC
TRBJ1-1,NA,few,TRBV7-2,CASSLSDRATEAFF,TGTGCCAGCAGCTTATCGGACAGAGCCACTGAAGCTTTCTTT
TRBJ2-2,NA,NA,TRBV6-6,CASRPRDFTGELFF,TGTGCCAGCAGGCCTAGGGACTTCACCGGGGAGCTGTTTTTT
TRBJ2-1,NA,NA,TRBV2,CASSGGEYNEQFF,TGTGCCAGCAGTGGGGGGGAGTACAATGAGCAGTTCTTC
TRBJ2-5,NA,NA,TRBV7-6,CASSPGVGRQETQYF,TGTGCCAGCAGCCCAGGGGTGGGAAGACAAGAGACCCAGTACTTC
TRBJ1-2,NA,few,TRBV19,CASSRDTQNYGYTF,TGTGCCAGTAGCCGGGACACACAGAACTATGGCTACACCTTC
TRBJ2-5,NA,NA,TRBV28,CASSFSRFQETQYF,TGTGCCAGCAGTTTTTCTCGGTTCCAAGAAACCCAGTACTTC
TRBJ1-2,TRBD1,once,TRBV30,CAWATGAGYGYTF,TGTGCCTGGGCAACAGGGGCGGGGTATGGCTACACCTTC
TRBJ2-3,NA,NA,TRBV9,CASSVFRDTDTQYF,TGTGCCAGCAGCGTGTTCCGGGACACAGATACGCAGTATTTT
TRBJ1-1,NA,NA,TRBV30,CAWRRGNTEAFF,TGTGCCTGGCGGCGCGGGAACACTGAAGCTTTCTTT
TRBJ1-1,NA,NA,TRBV5-5,CASSSSGNTEAFF,TGTGCCAGCAGCTCATCCGGGAACACTGAAGCTTTCTTT
TRBJ1-1,TRBD1,NA,TRBV6-5,CASSDINRGITEAFF,TGTGCCAGCAGCGATATTAACAGGGGGATCACTGAAGCTTTCTTT
TRBJ2-2,NA,NA,TRBV7-8,CASKQGSGELFF,TGTGCCAGCAAGCAGGGGTCGGGGGAGCTGTTTTTT
TRBJ1-1,NA,NA,TRBV30,CAWRDRFRTEAFF,TGTGCCTGGAGGGACAGATTTCGGACTGAAGCTTTCTTT
TRBJ1-5,TRBD1,NA,TRBV6-2/TRBV6-3,CASSYHPDRGGGHNQPQHF,TGTGCCAGCAGTTACCACCCGGACAGGGGAGGGGGCCACAATCAGCCCCAGCATTTT
TRBJ1-5,TRBD1,NA,TRBV6-6,CASKQQGSQPQHF,TGTGCCAGCAAGCAACAGGGGAGTCAGCCCCAGCATTTT
TRBJ2-5,TRBD1,NA,TRBV5-1,CASSSGQVQETQYF,TGCGCCAGCAGCTCCGGACAGGTTCAGGAGACCCAGTACTTC
TRBJ2-2,TRBD2,NA,TRBV3-1/TRBV3-2,CASSQGLARYTGELFF,TGTGCCAGCAGCCAAGGACTAGCGCGATACACCGGGGAGCTGTTTTTT
TRBJ2-3,TRBD1,once,TRBV27,CASSLIGGQADTDTQYF,TGTGCCAGCAGTCTTATCGGGGGACAGGCGGACACAGATACGCAGTATTTT
TRBJ2-2,TRBD2,NA,TRBV5-1,CATAREGLNTGELFF,TGCGCCACCGCGCGGGAGGGACTGAACACCGGGGAGCTGTTTTTT
TRBJ1-2,TRBD1,NA,TRBV20-1,CSASQTGTGTDGYTF,TGCAGTGCTAGTCAAACCGGGACAGGGACTGACGGCTACACCTTC
TRBJ1-2,NA,NA,TRBV28,CASRVGSNYGYTF,TGTGCCAGCAGGGTGGGCTCTAACTATGGCTACACCTTC
TRBJ2-1,TRBD2,NA,TRBV10-1,CASSERGLADNEQFF,TGCGCCAGCAGTGAGCGGGGTCTAGCGGACAATGAGCAGTTCTTC
TRBJ1-2,TRBD1,NA,TRBV28,CASSLQGAYHGYTF,TGTGCCAGCAGTTTACAGGGGGCATATCATGGCTACACCTTC
TRBJ1-2,TRBD1,NA,TRBV28,CASSLGQGRGYTF,TGTGCCAGCAGTTTGGGACAGGGTCGGGGCTACACCTTC
TRBJ2-5,NA,NA,TRBV11-2,CASSKEGIQETQYF,TGTGCCAGCAGCAAGGAGGGGATACAAGAGACCCAGTACTTC
TRBJ1-5,TRBD1,NA,TRBV20-1,CSASIRQGHQPQHF,TGCAGTGCTAGTATCAGACAGGGCCATCAGCCCCAGCATTTT
TRBJ1-5,NA,few,TRBV18,CASSESWGPNQPQHF,TGTGCCAGCTCCGAATCCTGGGGCCCCAATCAGCCCCAGCATTTT